The source of this T cell receptor beta chain is a study of blood T cell repertoires in COVID-19. This table comes from immunoSEQ multiplex PCR, and its TCRdb copy is limited to in-frame clones, with some not included. The sample contains approximately 270,000 clones, nearly 90% of which appear only once. This CDR3 contains 14 residues. The germline V gene has CDR1 MNHEY and CDR2 SVGAGI. The V and J ends lost 6 bases and 4 bases respectively, with 12 bases between them. The sample consisted of PBMCs or T cells enriched from blood (not recorded which). This TCR was sampled from a woman aged 55-70 years who had recovered from COVID-19. The chain carries TRBV6-5 and TRBJ2-2; D is perhaps TRBD2 (6 bases). The chain's CDR3 is CASRPMGGTGELFF. In DNA, the CDR3 is TGTGCCAGCAGGCCTATGGGGGGCACCGGGGAGCTGTTTTTT.